The clone carrying this T cell receptor beta chain was seen at least ten times. Its antigen is currently unknown. It was with a sample-barcoded 5' primer and a J-beta primer mix that a second PCR of roughly 7 to 12 cycles was run. TCRdb ran MiXCR on the 5' RACE reads and lists one entry per CDR3 protein. The table has approximately 790,000 distinct CDR3 sequences, around 68% seen once; the top ten hold about a quarter. These data come from a study of blood T cells in healthy people across ages. Study information: Every two T cells gave about one barcoded beta molecule via template switching. General study findings and limits: The recorded TCR beta diversity per million T cells decreased in a roughly linear manner with age.

CDR3 length: 13 amino acids. Trimming left V 0 bases short and J 8 bases short, with 9 bases between. The V gene's germline CDR1 is SGDLS and CDR2 YYNGEE. PBMCs numbering at least 6.5 million were isolated per sample. The extraction recovered at least 5.5 micrograms of total RNA per sample. The material sequenced was blood. The chain couples TRBV9 to TRBJ2-1, with D hard to call. The TCR originated in a man in his thirties or forties in good health. CDR3 bases: TGTGCCAGCAGCGTAGGTATCATGCATGAGCAGTTCTTC. It codes for CASSVGIMHEQFF.